The 7 T cell receptor beta chains listed next were all sequenced from one sample in a study of T-cell memory formation after mild COVID-19. TCRdb called the 5' RACE reads again in MiXCR, with one record for every CDR3 protein. The sample lists about 320,000 distinct CDR3 sequences; 14% were seen once. Specimen: PBMCs or a T cell subset sorted from them (not recorded which). All receptors come from a man aged 18 to 30 who had mild COVID-19 (a few samples of this study predate the infection). Cell type and time point are not known.

This clonotype was counted only a few times. The chain employs TRBV29-1 and TRBJ1-1; D ambiguous. The CDR3 covers 14 residues. Germline lookup yields CDR1 SQVTM and CDR2 ANQGSEA. The V and J ends lost 3 bases and 0 bases respectively, with 11 bases between them. The CDR3 nucleotides are TGCAGCGTTGAGGGTGCAGAGATGAACACTGAAGCTTTCTTT. Encoded protein: CSVEGAEMNTEAFF. The full variable domain, in which reference TRBV29-1 and TRBJ1-1 provide the parts outside the CDR3, is SAVISQKPSRDICQRGTSLTIQCQVDSQVTMMFWYRQQPGQSLTLIATANQGSEATYESGFVIDKFPISRPNLTFSTLTVSNMSPEDSSIYLCSVEGAEMNTEAFFGQGTRLTVV.

Notes on this clonotype: A much larger clonotype is one base distant, so this may be a read error. The chain recombines TRBV5-4 with TRBJ2-3, with 7 nucleotides matching TRBD2. CDR1 is SGHNT, CDR2 YYREEE, per germline (reference sequence). Trimming took 4 bases from V and 0 from J; bases not matched to a gene: 8. The CDR3 runs 16 residues. CDR3 DNA: TGTGCCAGCAGCACCTTGCGGGGGTCGAGCACAGATACGCAGTATTTT. Protein sequence: CASSTLRGSSTDTQYF.

The chain employs TRBV7-9 and TRBJ1-1; D gene unclear. Germline lookup yields CDR1 SEHNR and CDR2 FQNEAQ (reference sequence). This CDR3 is built from 15 residues. V was pared by 5 bases and J by 0 bases, with 13 bases between. The CDR3 spells CASSDLLQLNTEAFF. The CDR3, as DNA: TGTGCCAGCAGCGACCTATTGCAACTGAACACTGAAGCTTTCTTT.

The rearrangement uses TRBV4-3 and TRBJ2-3, with D unresolved. The CDR3 is 15 residues long. V lost 2 bases, J lost 0 bases, and 9 bases lay in between. Germline V gene lookup returns CDR1 LGHNA and CDR2 YSLEER. Here the CDR3 reads CASSQQWFSTDTQYF. The CDR3 DNA reads TGCGCCAGCAGCCAACAGTGGTTTAGCACAGATACGCAGTATTTT.

This clonotype appeared a few times. The chain joins TRBV6-5 to TRBJ2-7; D is tentatively TRBD1 or TRBD2 (5 bases each). This CDR3 is 15 amino acids long. In germline, CDR1 is MNHEY, CDR2 SVGAGI. The V end was cut by 0 bases, the J end by 7 bases, with 16 bases between. DNA of the CDR3: TGTGCCAGCAGTTACTCTTCGTCAGGGTCGGGAGAGCAGTACTTC. Translating gives CASSYSSSGSGEQYF.

The rearrangement links TRBV6-2 or TRBV6-3 to TRBJ2-2; no clear D. The germline gives CDR1 MNHEY, CDR2 SVGEGT. Between the trimmed V and J ends, which lost 0 bases and 6 bases, there was a span of 11 bases. The CDR3 sequence is 15 residues long. The CDR3 region is CASSYSIRLAGELFF. CDR3 nucleotide sequence: TGTGCCAGCAGTTACTCGATTAGGTTGGCCGGGGAGCTGTTTTTT.

The CDR3 here is CASSYRLEGTELFF. Written as DNA, the CDR3 is TGTGCCAGCAGTTACCGACTGGAGGGTACGGAGCTGTTTTTT. This chain uses TRBV6-2 or TRBV6-3 with TRBJ2-2; weak D call: TRBD2 (6 bases). V was shortened by 2 bases and J by 10 bases, with 14 bases between the two germline ends. Germline V gene data show CDR1 as MNHEY and CDR2 as SVGEGT. This CDR3 is 14 amino acids long.